Listed here are 9 T cell receptor beta chains from one sample, sequenced in a study of OX40 agonist ivuxolimab in advanced cancers. TCRdb's copy holds only in-frame clones and misses some; the assay was immunoSEQ multiplex PCR. The sample contains 70,000 to 85,000 clones, over 80% of which appear only once. Material: CD4+ or CD8+ T cells sorted from blood, obtained in a trial of the OX40 agonist ivuxolimab. These receptors were taken from an adult with an advanced solid tumor such as melanoma, head and neck, liver or kidney cancer.

CDR3 coding DNA: TGTGCCAGCAGTCCAGAGGGGGATACGCAGTATTTT. It codes for CASSPEGDTQYF. The V call is TRBV27, the J call TRBJ2-3; D may match TRBD1 or TRBD2 (5 bases each). V was cut by 5 bases and J by 6 bases, with 9 bases left in between. Germline lookup yields CDR1 MNHEY and CDR2 SMNVEV (reference sequence). The CDR3 loop spans 12 amino acids.

The rearrangement joins TRBV9 to TRBJ2-3; no reliable D call. Trimming stripped 0 bases from V and 6 bases from J, with 8 bases between. Germline values: CDR1 SGDLS, CDR2 YYNGEE. CDR3 length equals 13 residues. The CDR3 here is CASSVGRTDTQYF. DNA for the CDR3: TGTGCCAGCAGCGTAGGACGGACCGATACGCAGTATTTT.

The chain joins TRBV6-5 to TRBJ1-1; D unresolved. Germline CDR1 and CDR2: MNHEY and SVGAGI. The V and J ends lost 0 bases and 6 bases respectively, with 17 bases between them. The CDR3 totals 16 residues. The CDR3 loop reads CASSYSNGIFNAEAFF. The DNA for the CDR3 is TGTGCCAGCAGTTACTCGAATGGCATTTTTAACGCTGAAGCTTTCTTT.

This chain connects TRBV19 to TRBJ1-5, with no clear D. This CDR3 comprises 16 residues. V lost 5 bases to trimming and J lost 0 bases, with 14 bases between them. Germline values: CDR1 LNHDA, CDR2 SQIVND (reference sequence). The CDR3 region has the DNA TGTGCCAGTAGTTGGAGAGGAACGGGTAGCAATCAGCCCCAGCATTTT. Its translation is CASSWRGTGSNQPQHF.

The J gene is TRBJ2-7, the V gene TRBV6-5; D ambiguous. Germline lookup yields CDR1 MNHEY and CDR2 SVGAGI. The V end was cut by 4 bases, the J end by 3 bases, with 10 bases between. The CDR3 totals 13 residues. The CDR3 DNA sequence: TGTGCCAGCAGTTCTGCGGAACGCTACGAGCAGTACTTC. This sequence encodes CASSSAERYEQYF.

J is TRBJ1-1 and V is TRBV2; 7 bases are a match to TRBD1. The CDR3 contains 15 residues. Per germline, CDR1 SNHLY and CDR2 FYNNEI. With 6 bases clipped from V and 0 bases from J, the junction kept 7 bases outside the gene matches. CDR3 protein: CASRGDRLMNTEAFF. CDR3 nucleotides: TGTGCCAGCAGGGGGGACAGACTCATGAACACTGAAGCTTTCTTT. Together with reference TRBV2 and TRBJ1-1, the CDR3 gives the full variable domain: EPEVTQTPSHQVTQMGQEVILRCVPISNHLYFYWYRQILGQKVEFLVSFYNNEISEKSEIFDDQFSVERPDGSNFTLKIRSTKLEDSAMYFCASRGDRLMNTEAFFGQGTRLTVV.

The chain is built from TRBV19 and TRBJ1-5; D unresolved. In germline, CDR1 is LNHDA, CDR2 SQIVND (reference sequence). Trimming cost V 7 bases and J 1 base, with 26 bases left between them. CDR3 length: 19 residues. CDR3 sequence reads: CASTDGTGVGPISNQPQHF. As DNA, the CDR3 is TGTGCCAGTACCGATGGCACGGGCGTTGGGCCAATAAGCAATCAGCCCCAGCATTTT.

V is TRBV7-9 and J is TRBJ1-4, with 8 bases that match TRBD1. Germline values: CDR1 SEHNR, CDR2 FQNEAQ (reference sequence). The CDR3 is 15 amino acids. Trimming at V came to 3 bases and at J to 7 bases, leaving 7 bases not matched to a gene. The CDR3 bases are TGTGCCAGCAGCTTGCAGGGGGCGCGAAGTGAAAAACTGTTTTTT. This sequence encodes CASSLQGARSEKLFF. The variable domain in full, completed from reference TRBV7-9 and TRBJ1-4, reads DTGVSQNPRHKITKRGQNVTFRCDPISEHNRLYWYRQTLGQGPEFLTYFQNEAQLEKSRLLSDRFSAERPKGSFSTLEIQRTEQGDSAMYLCASSLQGARSEKLFFGSGTQLSVL.

The gene calls are TRBV6-5 and TRBJ2-7; D possibly corresponds to TRBD2 (6 bases). The CDR3 consists of 15 residues. V lost 0 bases and J 5 bases, leaving 14 bases between the germline ends. The germline V gene encodes CDR1 MNHEY and CDR2 SVGAGI. CDR3 nucleotide sequence: TGTGCCAGCAGTTACTCCGGGGGAGGCGGGAACGAGCAGTACTTC. The encoded protein is CASSYSGGGGNEQYF.